The next 23 T cell receptor beta chains were all read from a single sample in a study of identical twins. MiXCR, run by TCRdb on the 5' RACE reads, gives a single entry per CDR3 protein. The repertoire holds hundreds of thousands of distinct CDR3 sequences, with around 6% as singletons. Sequencing was carried out using naive T cells sorted from blood. Every receptor here comes from a young man in good health.

This clonotype occurred a few times. The chain has TRBV5-5 and TRBJ2-3, with no clear D. CDR1 is SGHKS and CDR2 is YYEKEE in the germline V gene (reference sequence). The V end lost 1 base, the J end lost 6 bases, and 12 bases lay between the germline ends. The length of the CDR3 is 14 residues. The CDR3 DNA reads TGTGCCAGCAGCTTGCGGCAGCGCATTGATACGCAGTATTTT. It specifies CASSLRQRIDTQYF. Full variable domain (outside the CDR3, taken from reference TRBV5-5 and TRBJ2-3): DAGVTQSPTHLIKTRGQQVTLRCSPISGHKSVSWYQQVLGQGPQFIFQYYEKEERGRGNFPDRFSARQFPNYSSELNVNALLLGDSALYLCASSLRQRIDTQYFGPGTRLTVL.

The chain has TRBV6-2 or TRBV6-3 and TRBJ1-1; TRBD1 aligns across 8 bases. Per the germline V gene, CDR1 is MNHEY and CDR2 is SVGEGT. The CDR3 runs to 16 residues. With 7 bases clipped from V and 5 bases from J, the junction kept 15 bases outside the gene matches. Here the CDR3 DNA reads TGTGCCAGCACCGACATTTGGGACAGGTCGGATACTGAAGCTTTCTTT. Protein product: CASTDIWDRSDTEAFF.

This clonotype was counted only a few times. V and J are TRBV7-3 and TRBJ2-1; 7 positions match TRBD2. CDR1 is SGHTA and CDR2 is FQGTGA in the germline V gene. Germline trimming cut 5 bases from V and 10 bases from J; bases unmatched to any gene: 8. The CDR3 has 13 residues. The CDR3 loop reads CASSPILGGEQFF. CDR3 bases: TGTGCCAGCAGCCCGATCCTCGGGGGGGAGCAGTTCTTC.

The chain links TRBV29-1 to TRBJ1-4; no clear D. CDR3 size: 13 residues. Trimming removed 1 base at V and 8 bases at J, with 11 bases between. The germline CDR1 and CDR2 sequences are SQVTM and ANQGSEA. The CDR3 loop reads CSVEGTPGEKLFF. For the CDR3, the DNA is TGCAGCGTTGAAGGGACCCCGGGGGAAAAACTGTTTTTT.

The rearrangement joins TRBV6-1 to TRBJ2-1; 9 nucleotides line up with TRBD2. The ends lost 5 bases at V and 5 bases at J; junction bases unmatched: 10. Germline assignment: CDR1 MNHNS and CDR2 SASEGT. The CDR3 totals 16 residues. DNA for the CDR3: TGTGCCAGCAGTAAGCCACTAGCGGGCCAAGACAATGAGCAGTTCTTC. Protein: CASSKPLAGQDNEQFF.

At least ten counts were recorded for this clonotype. The chain couples TRBV12-3 or TRBV12-4 to TRBJ2-3; the match to TRBD2 covers 8 bases. The CDR3 runs 17 residues. The J segment lost 0 bases and the V segment lost 3 bases, leaving 8 bases of the junction unmatched. The CDR3 DNA reads TGTGCCAGCAGTTTGGCGGCTAGCGGGTCCAGCACAGATACGCAGTATTTT. Translation: CASSLAASGSSTDTQYF.

This clonotype was counted many times. The chain combines TRBV11-1 with TRBJ2-1, with D perhaps matching TRBD2 (5 bases). Germline V gene lookup returns CDR1 SGHAT and CDR2 FQDESV (reference sequence). V was clipped by 7 bases and J by 5 bases, with 12 bases between them. The CDR3 extends over 13 amino acids. CDR3: CASNKRADNEQFF. The CDR3 DNA reads as TGTGCCAGCAACAAGAGGGCGGACAATGAGCAGTTCTTC.

In its sample, this clonotype was seen many times. V and J are TRBV24-1 and TRBJ2-1; 9 bases are a match to TRBD1. The CDR3 runs 17 residues. J gave up 1 base and V 3 bases, and 6 bases lay outside the gene matches. Germline assignment: CDR1 KGHDR and CDR2 SFDVKD. As DNA, the CDR3 is TGTGCCACCAGTGATGTTTCCGGGACAGGGTCCTACAATGAGCAGTTCTTC. It yields the protein CATSDVSGTGSYNEQFF.

The gene calls are TRBV29-1 and TRBJ1-2, with D possibly matching TRBD1 (6 bases). Per the germline V gene, CDR1 is SQVTM and CDR2 is ANQGSEA. V lost 7 bases and J 5 bases, leaving 11 bases between the germline ends. The CDR3 is 11 amino acids. The CDR3 coding sequence is TGCAGCGCCGGGACAACATATGGCTACACCTTC. Translated: CSAGTTYGYTF.

The chain carries TRBV12-3 or TRBV12-4 and TRBJ2-2; D assignment may be TRBD1 or TRBD2 (5 bases each). There are 18 residues in the CDR3. V was trimmed by 6 bases and J by 0 bases, leaving 20 bases between them. CDR3 amino acids: CASSSRWDPNSNTGELFF. The DNA of the CDR3 is TGTGCCAGCAGCAGCCGATGGGACCCTAATTCGAACACCGGGGAGCTGTTTTTT.

The chain uses TRBV29-1 and TRBJ2-2; TRBD1 matches 10 bases. The CDR3 sequence is 14 residues long. V lost 7 bases, J lost 2 bases, and 4 bases stayed unmatched. CDR1 and CDR2 from the germline V gene are SQVTM and ANQGSEA. The CDR3 DNA follows: TGCAGCGGCCGGGACAGGGGAAACACCGGGGAGCTGTTTTTT. It encodes CSGRDRGNTGELFF.

At least ten counts were recorded for this clonotype. This chain links TRBV20-1 with TRBJ2-3; 8 bases map to TRBD2. V was pared by 3 bases and J by 0 bases, with 5 bases of the junction left unmatched. This CDR3 has 15 residues. The germline gives CDR1 DFQATT, CDR2 SNEGSKA (reference sequence). The CDR3 bases are TGCAGTGCTAGGGGGTTAGCGGGAAGCACAGATACGCAGTATTTT. The encoded protein is CSARGLAGSTDTQYF.

This clonotype was counted only a few times. V is TRBV29-1 and J is TRBJ2-3; no clear D gene. Trimming took 3 bases from V and 0 from J, leaving 7 bases between them. Germline CDR1 is SQVTM and CDR2 is ANQGSEA. The CDR3 sequence is 13 residues long. DNA for the CDR3: TGCAGCGTTGACTGGGGAAGCACAGATACGCAGTATTTT. Translation: CSVDWGSTDTQYF.

In this sample, this clonotype turned up many times. The J gene is TRBJ1-4, the V gene TRBV7-6; 7 bases line up with TRBD1. Germline values: CDR1 SGHVS, CDR2 FNYEAQ. The length of the CDR3 is 16 residues. V gave up 1 base and J gave up 4 bases; unmatched junction bases: 6. The CDR3 DNA reads TGTGCCAGCAGCTTAGTAAGACAGGGTGGTAATGAAAAACTGTTTTTT. This sequence encodes CASSLVRQGGNEKLFF.

The chain is built from TRBV11-1 and TRBJ2-6; 10 positions match TRBD2. CDR1 and CDR2 from the germline V gene are SGHAT and FQDESV (reference sequence). This CDR3 has 18 amino acids. V was pared by 2 bases and J by 4 bases, with 8 bases of the junction left unmatched. The CDR3 DNA sequence: TGTGCCAGCAGCTTAACGTCTAGCGGGAGCCTGGGGGCCAACGTCCTGACTTTC. Its translation is CASSLTSSGSLGANVLTF.

J is TRBJ2-1 and V is TRBV12-3 or TRBV12-4; 11 bases are a match to TRBD2. V gave up 6 bases and J gave up 11 bases; unmatched junction bases: 12. The CDR3 is made up of 15 amino acids. CDR3 loop: CASRGGGTSGTKQFF. CDR3 coding DNA: TGTGCCAGCAGGGGGGGGGGGACTAGCGGAACAAAGCAGTTCTTC.

The table lists this clonotype with many counts. The chain joins TRBV25-1 to TRBJ2-5, with D maybe TRBD1 (5 bases). The CDR3 sequence is 12 residues long. Germline V gene data show CDR1 as MGHDK and CDR2 as SYGVNS. V lost 5 bases and J 5 bases, leaving 9 bases between the germline ends. The CDR3 DNA follows: TGTGCCAGCAGTAAGGGGTGGGAGACCCAGTACTTC. Its protein is CASSKGWETQYF.

The V and J genes are TRBV7-9 and TRBJ2-3; 8 nucleotides agree with TRBD1. V was clipped by 2 bases and J by 6 bases; unmatched bases: 7. Per germline, CDR1 SEHNR and CDR2 FQNEAQ (reference sequence). CDR3 size: 15 residues. CDR3 coding DNA: TGTGCCAGCAGCTTAATCAGGGGGCGCCTGGATACGCAGTATTTT. Residues: CASSLIRGRLDTQYF.

This clonotype showed up many times. The chain carries TRBV11-2 and TRBJ1-2; the D is unclear. The CDR3 totals 15 residues. Germline V gene lookup returns CDR1 SGHAT and CDR2 FQNNGV. Trimming shortened V by 0 bases and J by 2 bases, and 10 bases separated the two germline ends. This chain's CDR3 is CASSLDLGGNYGYTF. In nucleotides, the CDR3 is TGTGCCAGCAGCTTAGATCTTGGCGGCAACTATGGCTACACCTTC.

The chain joins TRBV28 to TRBJ2-7, with D perhaps matching TRBD2 (6 bases). Germline V CDR1 and CDR2: MDHEN, SYDVKM. With 7 bases removed from V and 3 bases from J, the gap between germline ends came to 13 bases. This CDR3 region has 13 residues. The CDR3 DNA reads TGTGCCAGCACCTTCTGGAGGGGCTACGAGCAGTACTTC. Translating gives CASTFWRGYEQYF.

This clonotype was seen ten or more times. The genes are TRBV6-1 and TRBJ2-1, with 10 bases that match TRBD2. Germline values: CDR1 MNHNS, CDR2 SASEGT. The junction had 6 bases not matched to a gene; V was cut back by 6 bases and J by 4 bases. CDR3 length: 15 amino acids. CDR3 loop: CASSRAGGNYNEQFF. The CDR3, as DNA: TGTGCCAGCAGCCGAGCGGGAGGGAATTACAATGAGCAGTTCTTC.

The rearrangement joins TRBV6-6 to TRBJ1-6, with D unclear. This CDR3 is built from 12 residues. Trimming cost V 5 bases and J 8 bases, with 7 bases left between them. Germline V gene sequence: CDR1 MNHNY, CDR2 SVGAGI (reference sequence). In DNA form, the CDR3 reads TGTGCCAGCAGTCTTGAGGATTCACCCCTCCACTTT. Encoded protein: CASSLEDSPLHF.

The J gene is TRBJ2-1, the V gene TRBV12-3 or TRBV12-4; 10 nucleotides agree with TRBD1. After removal of 4 bases from V and 4 bases from J, the junction contained 7 bases not matched to a gene. The CDR3 totals 16 residues. The CDR3 sequence is CASSSRAGQGYNEQFF. The CDR3 coding sequence is TGTGCCAGCAGTTCTCGGGCGGGACAGGGGTACAATGAGCAGTTCTTC.